One and the same sample provided the 10 T cell receptor beta chains below, sequenced in a study of identical twins. TCRdb reanalysed the 5' RACE reads using MiXCR and keeps one entry per CDR3 protein. The sample holds under 300,000 distinct CDR3 sequences, approximately 11% seen once. This sample also belongs to another study, concerning yellow fever vaccine responses in identical twins.

Sequencing used memory (CD45RO+) T cells sorted from blood. The source is a woman aged 18-29 years in good health.

The chain carries TRBV20-1 and TRBJ2-7; TRBD2 matches 7 bases. The length of the CDR3 is 15 residues. The V gene's germline CDR1 is DFQATT and CDR2 SNEGSKA (reference sequence). V lost 0 bases, J lost 6 bases, and 11 bases stayed unmatched. The CDR3 nucleotides read TGCAGTGCTAGAGATCCCTCTAGCGGTGCTCTCGAGCAGTACTTC. This gives the protein CSARDPSSGALEQYF.

This sequence joins TRBV20-1 and TRBJ1-2; D is possibly TRBD1 (5 bases). Germline loops: CDR1 DFQATT, CDR2 SNEGSKA (reference sequence). The ends were cut back, 5 bases at V and 0 bases at J, with 10 bases in the middle. The CDR3 length is 13 residues. CDR3 DNA sequence: TGCAGTGCTCCCCCGGGACCTAACTATGGCTACACCTTC. Translated, it gives CSAPPGPNYGYTF.

The rearrangement links TRBV7-2 to TRBJ2-1; D gene ambiguous. The V end lost 2 bases, the J end lost 3 bases, and 5 bases lay between the germline ends. CDR3 length: 13 amino acids. CDR1 and CDR2 (germline): SGHTA, FQGNSA. The CDR3 nucleotides read TGTGCCAGCAGCTTATATGTCTACAATGAGCAGTTCTTC. Protein product: CASSLYVYNEQFF.

This clonotype was counted ten times or more. The V gene is TRBV7-8, the J gene TRBJ2-5; perhaps TRBD1 as D (5 bases). The CDR3 consists of 14 residues. Between the trimmed V and J ends, which lost 2 bases and 6 bases, there was a span of 13 bases. CDR1 is SGHVS and CDR2 is FQNEAQ in the germline V gene. The CDR3 nucleotides read TGTGCCAGCAGCTTACTCCAGGCAGGGAAGACCCAGTACTTC. This gives the protein CASSLLQAGKTQYF.

There are many counts of this clonotype. The chain employs TRBV5-1 and TRBJ2-4; D perhaps matches TRBD2 (6 bases). The V and J ends lost 1 base and 0 bases respectively, with 23 bases between them. In germline, CDR1 is SGHRS, CDR2 YFSETQ. CDR3 length: 20 residues. For the CDR3, the DNA is TGCGCCAGCAGCTTGAACCCGCGAACAGGAGGGATGCTAGCCAAAAACATTCAGTACTTC. Translating it yields CASSLNPRTGGMLAKNIQYF.

A few counts support this clonotype. Because the CDR3's place on the DNA is in doubt, the DNA is left out and the CDR3 is given as listed by TCRdb. The chain links TRBV5-1 to TRBJ1-2; the table's TRBD1 call for D was not verified on the DNA. In germline, CDR1 is SGHRS, CDR2 YFSETQ. The CDR3 is 14 amino acids in total, end residues counted. This CDR3 reads CASSLVGTGSTATF.

The rearrangement links TRBV6-1 to TRBJ2-7; TRBD2 matches 14 bases. This CDR3 region has 15 residues. V gave up 5 bases and J gave up 1 base; unmatched junction bases: 1. Germline CDR1 reads MNHNS; CDR2 reads SASEGT. The chain's CDR3 is CASSRTSGRSYEQYF. Here the CDR3 DNA reads TGTGCCAGCAGTAGGACTAGCGGGAGGTCCTACGAGCAGTACTTC.

This clonotype turned up a few times. CDR3 sequence reads: CASSPGAVHNEQFF. The CDR3, as DNA: TGTGCCAGCAGCCCAGGGGCGGTCCACAATGAGCAGTTCTTC. V gene TRBV7-2 combines with J gene TRBJ2-1; D is possibly TRBD1 (6 bases). Germline CDR1 SGHTA, CDR2 FQGNSA. The length of the CDR3 is 14 residues. Trimming left V 5 bases short and J 5 bases short, with 13 bases between.

Here the CDR3 DNA reads TGCGCCAGCAGCTGGACAGGTACCCAAGAAGCTTTCTTT. Translation gives CASSWTGTQEAFF. V usage is TRBV5-1 and J usage is TRBJ1-1; TRBD1 matches at 7 bases. This CDR3 is 13 amino acids long. The germline V gene has CDR1 SGHRS and CDR2 YFSETQ. The V segment lost 3 bases and the J segment 8 bases; nucleotides outside the gene matches: 7.

This clonotype was recorded at least ten times. The chain is built from TRBV9 and TRBJ2-7; D is undetermined. The germline CDR1 and CDR2 sequences are SGDLS and YYNGEE. The CDR3 has 16 residues. Trimming stripped 0 bases from V and 1 base from J, with 14 bases between. CDR3 nucleotide sequence: TGTGCCAGCAGCGTAGAGGGCAGCACCTCTTCCTACGAGCAGTACTTC. Protein: CASSVEGSTSSYEQYF.